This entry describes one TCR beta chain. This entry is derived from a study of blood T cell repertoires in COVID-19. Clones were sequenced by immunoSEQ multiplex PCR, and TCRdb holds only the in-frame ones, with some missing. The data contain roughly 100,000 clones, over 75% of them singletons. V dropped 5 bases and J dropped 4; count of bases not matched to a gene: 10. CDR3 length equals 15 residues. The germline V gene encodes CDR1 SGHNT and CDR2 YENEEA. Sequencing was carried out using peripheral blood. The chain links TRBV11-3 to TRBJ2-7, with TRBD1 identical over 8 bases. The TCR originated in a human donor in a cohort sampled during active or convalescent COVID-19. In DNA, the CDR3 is TGTGCCAGCAGCACCTCCGGGACAGGTATTTACGAGCAGTACTTC. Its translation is CASSTSGTGIYEQYF.